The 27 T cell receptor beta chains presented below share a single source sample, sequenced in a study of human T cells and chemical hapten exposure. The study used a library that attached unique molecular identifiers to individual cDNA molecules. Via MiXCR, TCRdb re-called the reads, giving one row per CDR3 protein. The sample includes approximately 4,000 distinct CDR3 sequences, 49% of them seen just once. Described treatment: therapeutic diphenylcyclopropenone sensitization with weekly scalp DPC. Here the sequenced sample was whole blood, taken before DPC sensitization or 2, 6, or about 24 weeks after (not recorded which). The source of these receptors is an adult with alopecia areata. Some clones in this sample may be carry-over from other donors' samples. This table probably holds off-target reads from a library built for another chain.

CDR3 in DNA: TGTGCCAGCAGTCAGGGACTAGCGGGAGGGTCCTACCAAGAGACCCAGTACTTC. It codes for CASSQGLAGGSYQETQYF. The rearrangement joins TRBV7-6 to TRBJ2-5; 16 bases are shared with TRBD2. The CDR3 consists of 18 residues. The germline CDR1 and CDR2 sequences are SGHVS and FNYEAQ. V dropped 6 bases and J dropped 0; count of bases not matched to a gene: 7.

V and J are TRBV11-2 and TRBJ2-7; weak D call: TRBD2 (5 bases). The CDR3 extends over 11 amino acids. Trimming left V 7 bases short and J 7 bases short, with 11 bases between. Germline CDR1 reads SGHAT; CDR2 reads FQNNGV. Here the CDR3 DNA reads TGTGCCAGCACCTCCCGGGGAGAGCAGTACTTC. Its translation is CASTSRGEQYF. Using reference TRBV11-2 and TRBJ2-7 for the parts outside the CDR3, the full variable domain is EAGVAQSPRYKIIEKRQSVAFWCNPISGHATLYWYQQILGQGPKLLIQFQNNGVVDDSQLPKDRFSAERLKGVDSTLKIQPAKLEDSAVYLCASTSRGEQYFGPGTRLTVT.

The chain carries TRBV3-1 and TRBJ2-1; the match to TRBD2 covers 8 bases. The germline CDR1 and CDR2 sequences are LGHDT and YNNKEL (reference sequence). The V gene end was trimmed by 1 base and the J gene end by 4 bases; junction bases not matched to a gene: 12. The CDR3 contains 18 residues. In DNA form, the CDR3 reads TGTGCCAGCAGCCAAGTTACTAGCGGAGCGGTCTTTTACAATGAGCAGTTCTTC. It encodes CASSQVTSGAVFYNEQFF.

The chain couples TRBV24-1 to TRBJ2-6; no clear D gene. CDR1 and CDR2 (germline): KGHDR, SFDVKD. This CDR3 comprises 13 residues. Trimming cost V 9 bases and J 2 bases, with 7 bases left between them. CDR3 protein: CATGWTGANVLTF. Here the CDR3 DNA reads TGTGCCACCGGGTGGACTGGGGCCAACGTCCTGACTTTC.

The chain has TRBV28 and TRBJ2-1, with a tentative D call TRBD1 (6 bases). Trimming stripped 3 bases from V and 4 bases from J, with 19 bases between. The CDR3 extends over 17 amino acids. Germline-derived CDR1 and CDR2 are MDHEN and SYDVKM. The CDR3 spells CASSFGVGAGTYNEQFF. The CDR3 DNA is TGTGCCAGCAGTTTCGGTGTTGGAGCAGGGACATACAATGAGCAGTTCTTC.

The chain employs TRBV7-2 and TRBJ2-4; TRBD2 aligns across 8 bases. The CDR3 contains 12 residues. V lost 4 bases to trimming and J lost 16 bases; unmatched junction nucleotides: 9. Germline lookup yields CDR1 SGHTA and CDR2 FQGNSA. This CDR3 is CASSSLAGTLYF. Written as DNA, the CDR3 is TGTGCCAGCAGCTCCTTAGCGGGAACGCTCTACTTC.

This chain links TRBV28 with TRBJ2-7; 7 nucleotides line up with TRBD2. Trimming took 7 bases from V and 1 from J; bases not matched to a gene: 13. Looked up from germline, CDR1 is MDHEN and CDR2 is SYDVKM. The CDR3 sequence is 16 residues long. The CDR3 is CASTRLAVKFSYEQYF. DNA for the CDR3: TGTGCCAGCACTAGGCTAGCGGTAAAATTTTCCTACGAGCAGTACTTC.

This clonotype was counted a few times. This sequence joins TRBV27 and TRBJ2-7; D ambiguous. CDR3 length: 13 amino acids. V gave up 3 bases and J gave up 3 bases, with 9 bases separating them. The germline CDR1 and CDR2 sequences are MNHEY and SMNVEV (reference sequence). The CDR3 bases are TGTGCCAGCAGTTTGGGCAGAAACTACGAGCAGTACTTC. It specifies CASSLGRNYEQYF.

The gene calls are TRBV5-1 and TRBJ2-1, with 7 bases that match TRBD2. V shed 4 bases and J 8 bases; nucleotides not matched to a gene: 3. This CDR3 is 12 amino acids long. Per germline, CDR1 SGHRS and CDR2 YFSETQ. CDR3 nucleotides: TGCGCCAGCAGCGGACTAGTAGATGAGCAGTTCTTC. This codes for CASSGLVDEQFF.

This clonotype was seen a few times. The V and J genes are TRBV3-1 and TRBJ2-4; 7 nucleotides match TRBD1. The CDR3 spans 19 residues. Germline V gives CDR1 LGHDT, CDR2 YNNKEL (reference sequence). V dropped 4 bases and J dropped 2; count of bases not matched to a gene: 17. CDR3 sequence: CASSLNYGDSISSKNIQYF. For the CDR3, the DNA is TGTGCCAGCAGCCTTAATTATGGGGACAGCATCTCTTCCAAAAACATTCAGTACTTC.

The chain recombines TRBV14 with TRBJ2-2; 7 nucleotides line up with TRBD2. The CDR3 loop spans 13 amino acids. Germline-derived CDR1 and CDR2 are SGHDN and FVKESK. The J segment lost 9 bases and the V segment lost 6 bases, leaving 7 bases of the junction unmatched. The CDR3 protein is CASRASGTRELFF. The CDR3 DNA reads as TGTGCCAGCAGAGCTAGCGGTACACGGGAGCTGTTTTTT. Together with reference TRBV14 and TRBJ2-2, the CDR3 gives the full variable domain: EAGVTQFPSHSVIEKGQTVTLRCDPISGHDNLYWYRRVMGKEIKFLLHFVKESKQDESGMPNNRFLAERTGGTYSTLKVQPAELEDSGVYFCASRASGTRELFFGEGSRLTVL.

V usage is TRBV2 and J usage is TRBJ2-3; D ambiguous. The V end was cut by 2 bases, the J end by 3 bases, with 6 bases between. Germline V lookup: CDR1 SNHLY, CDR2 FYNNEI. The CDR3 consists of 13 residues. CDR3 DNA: TGTGCCAGCAGTGAAAGTGCGACAGATACGCAGTATTTT. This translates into CASSESATDTQYF.

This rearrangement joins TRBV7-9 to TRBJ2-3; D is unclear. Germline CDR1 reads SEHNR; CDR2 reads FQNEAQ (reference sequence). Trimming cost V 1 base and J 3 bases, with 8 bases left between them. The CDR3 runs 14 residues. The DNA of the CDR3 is TGTGCCAGCAGCTTAGTTTCTCAAACAGATACGCAGTATTTT. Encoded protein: CASSLVSQTDTQYF. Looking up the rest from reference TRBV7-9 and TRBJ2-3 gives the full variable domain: DTGVSQNPRHKITKRGQNVTFRCDPISEHNRLYWYRQTLGQGPEFLTYFQNEAQLEKSRLLSDRFSAERPKGSFSTLEIQRTEQGDSAMYLCASSLVSQTDTQYFGPGTRLTVL.

CDR3 bases: TGTGCCAGCAGTTCCTCCGTTAAGGGCAGGACCTACGAGCAGTACTTC. Its translation: CASSSSVKGRTYEQYF. V gene TRBV12-3 or TRBV12-4 combines with J gene TRBJ2-7; D gene unclear. V was clipped by 4 bases and J by 2 bases, with 18 bases between them. The CDR3 consists of 16 residues.

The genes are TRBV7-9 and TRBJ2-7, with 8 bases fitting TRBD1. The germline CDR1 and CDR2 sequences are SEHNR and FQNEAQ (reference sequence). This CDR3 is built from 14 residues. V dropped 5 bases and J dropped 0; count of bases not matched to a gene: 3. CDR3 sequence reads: CASSLTGGSYEQYF. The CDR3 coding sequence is TGTGCCAGCAGCCTCACAGGGGGCTCCTACGAGCAGTACTTC.

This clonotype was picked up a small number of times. CDR3 in amino acids: CSANLGSYNEQFF. The DNA for the CDR3 is TGCAGTGCTAACCTTGGCAGCTACAATGAGCAGTTCTTC. The chain employs TRBV20-1 and TRBJ2-1; D remains ambiguous. Trimming removed 4 bases at V and 3 bases at J, with 10 bases between. CDR1 DFQATT and CDR2 SNEGSKA come from the germline V gene (reference sequence). CDR3 length equals 13 residues.

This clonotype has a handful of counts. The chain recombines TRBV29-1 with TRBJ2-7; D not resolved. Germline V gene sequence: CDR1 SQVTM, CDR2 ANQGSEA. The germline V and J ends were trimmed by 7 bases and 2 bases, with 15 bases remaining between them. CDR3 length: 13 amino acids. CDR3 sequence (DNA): TGCAGCGCCCAAGTTTCGCGGACCTACGAGCAGTACTTC. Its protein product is CSAQVSRTYEQYF.

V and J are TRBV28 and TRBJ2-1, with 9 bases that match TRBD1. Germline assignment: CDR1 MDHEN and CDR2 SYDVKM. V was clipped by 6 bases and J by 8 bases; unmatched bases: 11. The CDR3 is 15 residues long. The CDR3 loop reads CASSPATGGSDEQFF. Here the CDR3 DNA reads TGTGCCAGCAGCCCCGCGACAGGGGGATCGGATGAGCAGTTCTTC.

The DNA of the CDR3 is TGCGCCAGCAGCCAAGGTCGGGACAGTTTTAGCACAGATACGCAGTATTTT. It encodes CASSQGRDSFSTDTQYF. This sequence joins TRBV4-3 and TRBJ2-3, with 7 nucleotides matching TRBD1. The CDR3 sequence is 17 residues long. V was pared by 1 base and J by 0 bases, with 7 bases of the junction left unmatched. CDR1 LGHNA and CDR2 YSLEER come from the germline V gene.

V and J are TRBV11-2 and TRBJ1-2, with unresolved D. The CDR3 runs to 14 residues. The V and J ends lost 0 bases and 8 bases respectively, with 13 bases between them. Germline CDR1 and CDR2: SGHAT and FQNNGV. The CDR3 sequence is CASSLDLSGYGYTF. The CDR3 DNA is TGTGCCAGCAGCTTAGATCTTAGCGGTTACGGCTACACCTTC.

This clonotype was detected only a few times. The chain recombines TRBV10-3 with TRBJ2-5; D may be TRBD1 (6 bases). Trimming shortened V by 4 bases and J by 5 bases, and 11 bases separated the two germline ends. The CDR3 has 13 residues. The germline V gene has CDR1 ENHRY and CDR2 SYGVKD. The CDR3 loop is CAISGQGSETQYF. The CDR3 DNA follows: TGTGCCATCAGTGGTCAGGGGAGTGAGACCCAGTACTTC.

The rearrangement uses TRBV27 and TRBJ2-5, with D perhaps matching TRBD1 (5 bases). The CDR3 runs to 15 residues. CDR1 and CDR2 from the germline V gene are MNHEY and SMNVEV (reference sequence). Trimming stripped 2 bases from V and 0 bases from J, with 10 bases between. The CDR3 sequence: CASSLMWGNQETQYF. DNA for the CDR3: TGTGCCAGCAGTTTAATGTGGGGCAACCAAGAGACCCAGTACTTC.

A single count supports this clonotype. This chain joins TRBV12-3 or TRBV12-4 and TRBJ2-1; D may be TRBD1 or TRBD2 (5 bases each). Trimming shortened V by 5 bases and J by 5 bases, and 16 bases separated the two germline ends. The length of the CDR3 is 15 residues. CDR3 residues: CASSLGLAPHNEQFF. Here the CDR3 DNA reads TGTGCCAGCAGTCTGGGGCTAGCCCCTCACAATGAGCAGTTCTTC.

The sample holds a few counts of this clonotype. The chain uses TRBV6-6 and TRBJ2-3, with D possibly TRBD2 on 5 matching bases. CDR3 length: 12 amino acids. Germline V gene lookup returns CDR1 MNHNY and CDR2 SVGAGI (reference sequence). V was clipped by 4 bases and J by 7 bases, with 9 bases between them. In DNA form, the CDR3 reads TGTGCCAGCAGTTTGGAGCGGAATACGCAGTATTTT. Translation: CASSLERNTQYF.

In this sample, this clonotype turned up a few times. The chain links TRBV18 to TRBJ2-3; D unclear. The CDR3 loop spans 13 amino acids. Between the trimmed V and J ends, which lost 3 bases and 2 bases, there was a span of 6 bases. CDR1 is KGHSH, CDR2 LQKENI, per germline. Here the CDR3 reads CASSPPSTDTQYF. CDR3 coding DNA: TGTGCCAGCTCACCCCCTTCCACAGATACGCAGTATTTT.

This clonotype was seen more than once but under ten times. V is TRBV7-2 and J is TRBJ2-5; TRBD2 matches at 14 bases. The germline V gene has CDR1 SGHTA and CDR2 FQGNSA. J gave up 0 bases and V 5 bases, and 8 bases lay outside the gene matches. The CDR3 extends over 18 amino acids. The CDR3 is CASSPRLAGGPYQETQYF. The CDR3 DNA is TGTGCCAGCAGCCCGCGACTAGCGGGGGGGCCCTACCAAGAGACCCAGTACTTC.

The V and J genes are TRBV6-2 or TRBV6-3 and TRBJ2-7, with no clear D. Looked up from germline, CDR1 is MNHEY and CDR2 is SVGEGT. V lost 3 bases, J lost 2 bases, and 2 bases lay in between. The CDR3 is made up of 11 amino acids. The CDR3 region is CASSYAYEQYF. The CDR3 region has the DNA TGTGCCAGCAGTTATGCCTACGAGCAGTACTTC.